A selection of T cell receptor beta chains follows, all from one sample in a study of T cell repertoires in cytomegalovirus infection. TCRdb reanalysed the reads using MiXCR and keeps one entry per CDR3 protein. This table has approximately 76,000 distinct CDR3 sequences, about 3.8% appearing once. The sample comprised PBMCs. The source of these receptors is a human donor in good health (CMV status not recorded). Some clones in this sample may be carry-over from other donors' samples. Each CDR3 is given with its conserved first and last residue. Each record gives: D gene, J gene, clone size, V gene, CDR3 DNA, CDR3 protein. The D gene is left open where the match is weak. Clone size is stated in some rows and not others, as once, few, many or a class when expanded.

.	TRBJ2-1	many	TRBV20-1	TGCAGTGCTAGGGGGAGCAAGGCGAAACAATACAATGAGCAGTTCTTC	CSARGSKAKQYNEQFF
.	TRBJ1-4	many	TRBV28	TGTGCCAGCAGTTTTGCCGAAAAACTGTTTTTT	CASSFAEKLFF
.	TRBJ2-2	few	TRBV7-8	TGTGCCAGCAGGGGGGTCCAGGTCGGGGAGCTGTTTTTT	CASRGVQVGELFF
.	TRBJ2-3	.	TRBV7-2	TGTGCCAGCAGCTTAGCGGGGTCTTCAGATACGCAGTATTTC	CASSLAGSSDTQYF
.	TRBJ2-1	medium-sized	TRBV7-2	TGTGCCAGCAGCTCCTTCCCCAGGGGGGTAAATGAGCAGTTCTTC	CASSSFPRGVNEQFF
.	TRBJ1-2	many	TRBV2	TGTGCCAGCTTCGGACACGGCTCTAACTATGGCTACACCTTC	CASFGHGSNYGYTF
.	TRBJ1-1	medium-sized	TRBV7-2	TGTGCCAGCAGCCCCACATCAGGGAGGGTGAACACTGAAGCTTTCTTT	CASSPTSGRVNTEAFF
TRBD1	TRBJ2-3	many	TRBV27	TGTGCCAGCAGTTTAACCAAAGGGGGCGCGTGGGTGGATACGCAGTATTTT	CASSLTKGGAWVDTQYF
.	TRBJ2-1	many	TRBV7-2	TGTGCCAGCAGCTCTTTCGGGGCGAGTGGCAATGAGCAGTTCTTC	CASSSFGASGNEQFF
.	TRBJ1-2	many	TRBV12-3/TRBV12-4	TGTGCCAGCAGCTCCGATACCGGTGGCTACACCTTC	CASSSDTGGYTF
TRBD1	TRBJ2-2	many	TRBV5-1	TGCGCCAGCGGGACAGGACGAACCGGGGAGCTGTTTTTT	CASGTGRTGELFF
.	TRBJ1-5	many	TRBV6-2/TRBV6-3	TGTGCCAGCATGGGCAGCAATCAGCCCCAGCATTTT	CASMGSNQPQHF
.	TRBJ2-3	many	TRBV12-3/TRBV12-4	TGTGCCAGCAGTTTAGTGTGGATGGGTTCTGGCACAGATACGCAGTATTTT	CASSLVWMGSGTDTQYF
.	TRBJ1-5	many	TRBV20-1	TGCAGTGCTAGTGGGGACTACGGGAATCAGCCCCAGCATTTT	CSASGDYGNQPQHF
.	TRBJ2-1	many	TRBV19	TGTGCCAGTAGTATAGACCCGGGGGAAGGTAATGAGCAGTTCTTC	CASSIDPGEGNEQFF
.	TRBJ2-1	many	TRBV30	TGTGCAAGGACCTCTGGACCCTACAATGAGCAGTTCTTC	CARTSGPYNEQFF
TRBD2	TRBJ2-2	many	TRBV5-4	TGTGCCAGCAGCTTTGGCGGGGGGAACACCGGGGAGCTGTTTTTT	CASSFGGGNTGELFF
.	TRBJ2-1	many	TRBV5-4	TGTGCCAGCAGCGACTCCTTCTACAATGAGCAGTTCTTC	CASSDSFYNEQFF
.	TRBJ2-5	many	TRBV6-2/TRBV6-3	TGTGCCAGCAGAAGAACTAGGGCCGAAGAGACCCAGTACTTC	CASRRTRAEETQYF
TRBD2	TRBJ2-3	many	TRBV7-9	TGTGCCAGCAGTCGCTGGGGGGGAGCCACAGATACGCAGTATTTT	CASSRWGGATDTQYF
TRBD1	TRBJ1-5	many	TRBV10-3	TGTGCCATTCAGGGGGCGGAGGGCCAGCCCCAGCATTTT	CAIQGAEGQPQHF
.	TRBJ1-1	many	TRBV7-2	TGTGCCAGCAGCTTACCCGATGGGTTGGACACTGAAGCTTTCTTT	CASSLPDGLDTEAFF
.	TRBJ2-5	many	TRBV20-1	TGCAGTGCTAGAGGATCTCTTCACCGAGAGACCCAGTACTTC	CSARGSLHRETQYF
.	TRBJ1-5	many	TRBV10-3	TGTGCCATCAGAGGCCGGGGCGAAGAGCCCCAGCATTTT	CAIRGRGEEPQHF
.	TRBJ1-4	many	TRBV29-1	TGCAGCGCCGCCGATGAAAAACTGTTTTTT	CSAADEKLFF
.	TRBJ2-1	many	TRBV27	TGTGCCAGCGGCCAATATGAGCAGTTCTTC	CASGQYEQFF
.	TRBJ1-2	many	TRBV28	TGTGCCAGCAGTCGGGGAGGGGCTACTAACTATGGCTACACCTTC	CASSRGGATNYGYTF